The 22 T cell receptor beta chains below were found in one sample sequenced in a study of vaccination and CD4 T cells after COVID-19. Cultured CD4+ T cell DNA underwent sequencing with the Oncomine TCR Beta short-read assay. Via MiXCR, TCRdb re-called the PCR reads, giving one row per CDR3 protein. This repertoire shows fewer than 15,000 distinct CDR3 sequences, around 43% found once; its top ten account for about 10%. Their cognate antigens are unknown. The treatment denotes: 10-day PBMC culture with coronavirus spike peptide pools or control peptides (ViraFEST assay). Sequencing used CD4+ T cells from blood, cultured in vitro. The origin of the receptors is a human donor who had recovered from COVID-19.

The chain recombines TRBV5-6 with TRBJ1-2; TRBD1 agrees at 9 bases. V lost 2 bases and J lost 4; bases outside the gene matches: 6. The CDR3 covers 15 residues. The germline gives CDR1 SGHDT, CDR2 YYEEEE. The CDR3 region is CASSFGPGQGYGYTF. The CDR3 region has the DNA TGTGCCAGCAGCTTTGGTCCGGGACAGGGCTATGGCTACACCTTC. Full variable domain (rest looked up from reference TRBV5-6 and TRBJ1-2): DAGVTQSPTHLIKTRGQQVTLRCSPKSGHDTVSWYQQALGQGPQFIFQYYEEEERQRGNFPDRFSGHQFPNYSSELNVNALLLGDSALYLCASSFGPGQGYGYTFGSGTRLTVV.

The chain carries TRBV20-1 and TRBJ2-7; TRBD2 matches 12 bases. The V gene's germline CDR1 is DFQATT and CDR2 SNEGSKA (reference sequence). CDR3 length: 13 amino acids. V lost 6 bases to trimming and J lost 3 bases; unmatched junction nucleotides: 3. The CDR3 DNA follows: TGCAGTGCCAGGACTAGCGGGATCTACGAGCAGTACTTC. It yields the protein CSARTSGIYEQYF.

This clonotype was counted a few times. The chain carries TRBV6-1 and TRBJ2-7, with 7 bases lining up with TRBD1. V gave up 6 bases and J gave up 6 bases; unmatched junction bases: 11. This CDR3 is 14 amino acids long. Per the germline V gene, CDR1 is MNHNS and CDR2 is SASEGT. CDR3 in DNA: TGTGCCAGCAGGGCTACAGGGGTACATGCCGAGCAGTACTTC. The encoded protein is CASRATGVHAEQYF.

This clonotype has a handful of counts. The chain joins TRBV7-3 to TRBJ2-2, with D tentatively TRBD1 (5 bases). The length of the CDR3 is 14 residues. V was trimmed by 5 bases and J by 6 bases, leaving 13 bases between them. Germline assignment: CDR1 SGHTA and CDR2 FQGTGA. The CDR3 spells CASSPTGNAGELFF. The CDR3 coding sequence is TGTGCCAGCAGCCCCACAGGAAACGCCGGGGAGCTGTTTTTT.

The chain employs TRBV7-6 and TRBJ2-4, with 8 bases identical to TRBD1. The CDR3 runs to 16 residues. The V gene end was trimmed by 5 bases and the J gene end by 9 bases; junction bases not matched to a gene: 15. Germline CDR1 is SGHVS and CDR2 is FNYEAQ. The chain's CDR3 is CASSPDRDRRRGIQYF. The CDR3 DNA follows: TGTGCCAGCAGCCCCGATCGGGACAGGCGACGAGGCATTCAGTACTTC.

V is TRBV6-1 and J is TRBJ1-2; no clear D. Germline V gene sequence: CDR1 MNHNS, CDR2 SASEGT. CDR3 size: 12 residues. The germline V and J ends were trimmed by 11 bases and 7 bases, with 17 bases remaining between them. DNA for the CDR3: TGTGCCGGCGGGAAGGGAGCAGGTGGCTACACCTTC. Protein sequence: CAGGKGAGGYTF.

This clonotype was seen a few times. The V and J genes are TRBV9 and TRBJ2-1; 10 bases are shared with TRBD2. V was pared by 1 base and J by 7 bases, with 2 bases of the junction left unmatched. The V gene's germline CDR1 is SGDLS and CDR2 YYNGEE. This CDR3 contains 14 residues. The DNA of the CDR3 is TGTGCCAGCAGCGTACTAGCGGGAGCAAATGAGCAGTTCTTC. Its translation is CASSVLAGANEQFF.

The chain carries TRBV29-1 and TRBJ1-2; 8 nucleotides align to TRBD1. CDR1 and CDR2 from the germline V gene are SQVTM and ANQGSEA. CDR3 size: 13 residues. V trimming: 4 bases; J trimming: 9 bases; junction bases outside the gene matches: 10. DNA of the CDR3: TGCAGCGTTGGTGAGACAGGGGATTTTAGCTACACCTTC. Protein product: CSVGETGDFSYTF.

The rearrangement links TRBV28 to TRBJ2-2; D is unclear. The CDR3 sequence is 12 residues long. The V end lost 6 bases, the J end lost 4 bases, and 6 bases lay between the germline ends. Germline V CDR1 and CDR2: MDHEN, SYDVKM. The CDR3 nucleotides read TGTGCCAGCAGCTCCTTCACCGGGGAGCTGTTTTTT. It specifies CASSSFTGELFF.

This clonotype was counted between two and nine times. V is TRBV15 and J is TRBJ1-1; TRBD1 might be the D (5 bases). This CDR3 comprises 18 residues. Germline loops: CDR1 LNHNV, CDR2 YYDKDF (reference sequence). Trimming took 3 bases from V and 1 from J, leaving 21 bases between them. CDR3 sequence reads: CATSSSRWGKGSNTEAFF. CDR3 nucleotides: TGTGCCACCAGCAGTTCCAGATGGGGCAAGGGATCGAACACTGAAGCTTTCTTT.

This chain joins TRBV6-5 and TRBJ2-5, with 12 bases lining up with TRBD2. CDR3 length: 15 amino acids. The J segment lost 5 bases and the V segment lost 2 bases, leaving 3 bases of the junction unmatched. Germline CDR1 and CDR2: MNHEY and SVGAGI. The DNA of the CDR3 is TGTGCCAGCAGTTACCCCGGGACTAGCGGGGAGACCCAGTACTTC. It codes for CASSYPGTSGETQYF.

The J gene is TRBJ2-1, the V gene TRBV5-6, with D possibly being TRBD2 (6 bases). Germline V CDR1 and CDR2: SGHDT, YYEEEE. Trimming took off 1 base at V and 0 bases at J, with 8 bases between the two ends. This CDR3 region has 15 residues. The CDR3 protein is CASSLRGSSYNEQFF. In nucleotides, the CDR3 is TGTGCCAGCAGCTTGCGGGGGAGCTCCTACAATGAGCAGTTCTTC.

This clonotype was seen more than once but under ten times. The chain employs TRBV6-5 and TRBJ2-7; possibly TRBD1 or TRBD2 for D (5 bases each). The CDR3 is 14 amino acids. Germline V CDR1 and CDR2: MNHEY, SVGAGI. The V gene lost 0 bases and the J gene lost 2 bases, with 8 bases spanning the gap. CDR3 loop: CASSYSRDPYEQYF. The CDR3 DNA is TGTGCCAGCAGTTACTCCCGGGACCCCTACGAGCAGTACTTC.

This clonotype was seen a handful of times. The rearrangement uses TRBV12-3 or TRBV12-4 and TRBJ2-5; a possible D gene is TRBD1 (5 bases). V was shortened by 2 bases and J by 2 bases, with 9 bases between the two germline ends. This CDR3 is 14 amino acids long. CDR3 sequence (DNA): TGTGCCAGCAGTTTACAGGGCGGACAAGAGACCCAGTACTTC. This sequence encodes CASSLQGGQETQYF.

The chain joins TRBV11-2 to TRBJ2-7; perhaps TRBD1 as D (5 bases). V dropped 5 bases and J dropped 6 bases, with 20 bases sitting between them. The germline gives CDR1 SGHAT, CDR2 FQNNGV. CDR3 size: 15 residues. CDR3: CASSLNGQGYFEQYF. CDR3 in DNA: TGTGCCAGCAGCCTAAACGGACAAGGCTACTTCGAGCAGTACTTC.

This clonotype was seen more than once but under ten times. The rearrangement joins TRBV5-6 to TRBJ1-2, with D perhaps matching TRBD1 (5 bases). In germline, CDR1 is SGHDT, CDR2 YYEEEE. This CDR3 has 19 residues. V was trimmed by 0 bases and J by 0 bases, leaving 21 bases between them. The CDR3 DNA sequence: TGTGCCAGCAGCTTGGGCCGGTTAGTCAGGGTTGACGCTAACTATGGCTACACCTTC. This codes for CASSLGRLVRVDANYGYTF.

V is TRBV19 and J is TRBJ2-5; 8 nucleotides line up with TRBD1. The CDR3 runs 16 residues. Germline-derived CDR1 and CDR2 are LNHDA and SQIVND (reference sequence). The J segment lost 5 bases and the V segment lost 6 bases, leaving 14 bases of the junction unmatched. CDR3 nucleotide sequence: TGTGCCAGTAGCAAACCCTCAGGGGGCGGAAAGGAGACCCAGTACTTC. Translation gives CASSKPSGGGKETQYF.

The V call is TRBV3-1, the J call TRBJ2-3; TRBD2 matches 11 bases. CDR1 LGHDT and CDR2 YNNKEL come from the germline V gene (reference sequence). J lost 2 bases, V lost 2 bases, and 6 bases had no gene match. The CDR3 runs to 17 residues. The CDR3 loop reads CASSQMTSGILTDTQYF. CDR3 DNA: TGTGCCAGCAGCCAAATGACTAGCGGGATTCTCACAGATACGCAGTATTTT.

V is TRBV6-1 and J is TRBJ2-3; 9 bases are shared with TRBD2. Germline assignment: CDR1 MNHNS and CDR2 SASEGT. CDR3 length: 15 amino acids. V was clipped by 4 bases and J by 1 base; unmatched bases: 3. CDR3 residues: CASSARLAGTDTQYF. In DNA, the CDR3 is TGTGCCAGCAGTGCCCGACTAGCGGGCACAGATACGCAGTATTTT.

The rearrangement joins TRBV19 to TRBJ1-5; D is perhaps TRBD1 (5 bases). Per the germline V gene, CDR1 is LNHDA and CDR2 is SQIVND (reference sequence). Trimming shortened V by 5 bases and J by 3 bases, and 17 bases separated the two germline ends. The CDR3 has 16 residues. CDR3 protein: CASSSTGQGVNQPQHF. The CDR3, as DNA: TGTGCCAGTAGTTCCACGGGGCAGGGCGTCAATCAGCCCCAGCATTTT.

The V call is TRBV7-6, the J call TRBJ2-5, with D unclear. CDR3 size: 15 residues. With 1 base removed from V and 2 bases from J, the gap between germline ends came to 11 bases. Germline assignment: CDR1 SGHVS and CDR2 FNYEAQ. The CDR3 is CASSLVASLQETQYF. The CDR3 bases are TGTGCCAGCAGCTTAGTTGCATCCCTTCAAGAGACCCAGTACTTC.

CDR3 bases: TGTGCCAGCAGTTACCCGACTAGCGGCTACGAGCAGTACTTC. It is translated as CASSYPTSGYEQYF. The chain combines TRBV28 with TRBJ2-7; 9 nucleotides agree with TRBD2. V lost 4 bases to trimming and J lost 3 bases; unmatched junction nucleotides: 4. This CDR3 is 14 amino acids long. Germline-derived CDR1 and CDR2 are MDHEN and SYDVKM.